This T cell receptor (beta chain) was identified in a study of shared clonotypes between healthy human individuals. The count of this clone is one. Its target is not known. CDR1 is LNHDA, CDR2 SQIVND, per germline (reference sequence). The CDR3 sequence is 14 residues long. Trimming removed 3 bases at V and 1 base at J, with 10 bases between. Study-wide results and caveats: Few donors restricted represented genetic and exposure-history diversity.

Execution of the assay was at deep level. Replicate PCRs were loaded with approximately 300 ng DNA from unsorted PBMC, about 30,000 T cell genomes. In the authors' workflow: Quality scores were absent from the junction-only immunoSEQ sequences, so filtering differed. Profiled with immunoSEQ multiplex PCR; TCRdb holds only in-frame clones, not every one. The DNA was the basis for D and trimming; V, J and clone size are from that table. The table shows roughly 450,000 clones, with approximately 85% occurring only once. Source material: PBMCs. V and J are TRBV19 and TRBJ2-7; D gene unclear. This receptor was taken from a woman in her thirties or forties in good health. Some clones in this sample may be carry-over from other donors' samples. The DNA for the CDR3 is TGTGCCAGTAGTATGCTCGGGCAGTCCTACGAGCAGTACTTC. Translating gives CASSMLGQSYEQYF.